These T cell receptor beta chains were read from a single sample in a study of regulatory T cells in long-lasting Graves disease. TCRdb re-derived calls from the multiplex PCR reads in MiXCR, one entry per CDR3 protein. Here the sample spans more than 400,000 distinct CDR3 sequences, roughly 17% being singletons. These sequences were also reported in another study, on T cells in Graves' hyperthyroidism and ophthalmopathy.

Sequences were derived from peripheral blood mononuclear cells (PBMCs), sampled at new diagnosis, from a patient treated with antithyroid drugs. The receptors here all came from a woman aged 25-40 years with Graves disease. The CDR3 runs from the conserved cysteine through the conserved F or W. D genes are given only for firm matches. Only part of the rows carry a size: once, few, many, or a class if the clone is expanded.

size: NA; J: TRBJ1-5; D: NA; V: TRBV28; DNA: TGTGCCAGCAGTTTTGATATAGGGGATCAGCCCCAGCATTTT; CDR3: CASSFDIGDQPQHF
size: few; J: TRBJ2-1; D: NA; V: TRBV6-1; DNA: TGTGCCAGCAGCCCAGCCGGTGAGCAGTTCTTC; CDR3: CASSPAGEQFF
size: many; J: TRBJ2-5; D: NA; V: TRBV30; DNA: TGTGCCTGGAGTGTAGCCACAGAGACCCAGTACTTC; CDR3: CAWSVATETQYF
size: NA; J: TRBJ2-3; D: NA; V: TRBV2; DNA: TGTGCCAGCATTCAAGACAGAAGCACAGATACGCAGTATTTT; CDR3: CASIQDRSTDTQYF
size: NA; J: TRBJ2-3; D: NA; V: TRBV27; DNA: TGTGCCAGCAGTGCCCTTGGAGCGGAGGGGGGCCCAGATACGCAGTATTTT; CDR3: CASSALGAEGGPDTQYF
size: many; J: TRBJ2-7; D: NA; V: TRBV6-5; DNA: TGTGCCAGCAGTTACTTACGACAGGGGTCGGGAGGGGTAAACGAGCAGTACTTC; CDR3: CASSYLRQGSGGVNEQYF
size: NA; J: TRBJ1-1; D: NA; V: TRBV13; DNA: TGTGCCAGCAGCTTCAGACGGCTGATACGGAACACTGAAGCTTTCTTT; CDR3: CASSFRRLIRNTEAFF
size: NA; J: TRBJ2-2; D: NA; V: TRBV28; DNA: TGTGCCAGCAGTTATACAGGGCTTGGGGAGCTGTTTTTT; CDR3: CASSYTGLGELFF
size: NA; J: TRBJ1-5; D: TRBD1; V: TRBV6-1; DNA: TGTGCCAGCAGTACCCGGACAGGGCGAAAGGGTCAGCCCCAGCATTTT; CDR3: CASSTRTGRKGQPQHF
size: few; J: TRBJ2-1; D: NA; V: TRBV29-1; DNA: TGCAGCGTTGAAATCCGGAGGAAACCGTACAATGAGCAGTTCTTC; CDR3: CSVEIRRKPYNEQFF
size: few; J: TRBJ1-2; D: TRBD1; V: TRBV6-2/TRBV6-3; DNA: TGTGCCACTTCGCAAACAGGGGGAGATGGCTACACCTTC; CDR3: CATSQTGGDGYTF
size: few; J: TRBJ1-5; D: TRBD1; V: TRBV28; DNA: TGTGCCAGCAGTCCGACAGGGGATCGCAATCAGTCCCAGCATTTT; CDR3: CASSPTGDRNQSQHF
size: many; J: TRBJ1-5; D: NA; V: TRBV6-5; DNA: TGTGCCAGCAGTTACGGGTTCGGGCAGCCCCAGCATTTT; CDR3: CASSYGFGQPQHF
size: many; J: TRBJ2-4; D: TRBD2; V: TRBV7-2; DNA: TGTGCCAGCAGCTCCCGACTAGCGGGAGGGTTCATTCAGTACTTC; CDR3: CASSSRLAGGFIQYF
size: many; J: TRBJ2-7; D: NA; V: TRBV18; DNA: TGTGCCAGCTCACCCCAGAATGGGGCTACCTACGAGCAGTACTTC; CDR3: CASSPQNGATYEQYF
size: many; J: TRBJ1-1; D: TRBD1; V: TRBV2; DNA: TGTGCCAGCAGGGGGGGGACAGGGGGAAACACTGAAGCTTTCTTT; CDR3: CASRGGTGGNTEAFF
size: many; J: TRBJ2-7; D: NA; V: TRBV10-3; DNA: TGTGCCATCAGTGAGTCCCCAGGTCTCCAATGGGCAACCTACGAGCAGTACTTC; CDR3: CAISESPGLQWATYEQYF
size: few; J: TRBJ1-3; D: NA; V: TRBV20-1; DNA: TGCAGTGCGAAACTGGGTCACACCATATATTTT; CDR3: CSAKLGHTIYF
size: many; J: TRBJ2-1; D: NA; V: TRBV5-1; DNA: TGCGCCAGCAGCCGGACGGACGTCCGCGACGAGTTCTTC; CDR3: CASSRTDVRDEFF
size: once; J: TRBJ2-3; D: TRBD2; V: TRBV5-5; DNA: TGCGCCAGCAGCTTGGAAGGGACTAGCGGTATATCGACCTACACAGATACGCAGTATTTT; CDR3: CASSLEGTSGISTYTDTQYF
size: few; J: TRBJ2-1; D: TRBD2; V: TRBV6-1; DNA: TGTGCCAGCAGCAGGACTAGCGGGAGGGGTTGGTTCTTC; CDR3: CASSRTSGRGWFF
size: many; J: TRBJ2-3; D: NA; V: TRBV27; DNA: TGTGCCAGCAGTTTATCCCCTGAGAACAGTCCTAGCACAGATACGCAGTATTTT; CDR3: CASSLSPENSPSTDTQYF
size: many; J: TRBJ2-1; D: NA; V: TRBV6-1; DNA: TGTGCCAGCAAAGGAGGGGGAGATTACAATGAGCAGTTCTTC; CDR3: CASKGGGDYNEQFF
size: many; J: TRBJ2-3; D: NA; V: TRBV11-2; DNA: TGTGCCAGCAGCTTAAGCCGGCTAGCGCGGACAGATACGCAGTATTTT; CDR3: CASSLSRLARTDTQYF
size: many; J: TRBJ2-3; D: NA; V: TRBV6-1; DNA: TGTGCCAGCAGCCAAGTCGGGATTAGCACAGATACGCAGTATTTT; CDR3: CASSQVGISTDTQYF
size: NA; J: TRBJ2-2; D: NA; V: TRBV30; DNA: TGTGCCTGGAGTGTACGGGACCCCGGGGAGCGGTTTTTT; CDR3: CAWSVRDPGERFF
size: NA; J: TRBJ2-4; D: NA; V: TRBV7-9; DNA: TGTGCCAGCAGCTTACAGGGGTCCAAAAACATTCAGTACTTC; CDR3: CASSLQGSKNIQYF
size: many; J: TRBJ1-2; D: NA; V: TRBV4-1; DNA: TGCGCCAGCAGCCCGGGACATACGAACTATGGCTACACCTTC; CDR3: CASSPGHTNYGYTF
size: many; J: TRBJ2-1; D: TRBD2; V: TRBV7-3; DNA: TGTGCCAGCAGCTTAGGGACTAGCGCGGGAAGCTCCTACAATGAGCAGTTCTTC; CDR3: CASSLGTSAGSSYNEQFF
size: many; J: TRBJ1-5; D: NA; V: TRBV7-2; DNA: TGTGCCAGCAGCTTAGGGGAAGTCAGCAATCAGCCCCAGCATTTT; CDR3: CASSLGEVSNQPQHF
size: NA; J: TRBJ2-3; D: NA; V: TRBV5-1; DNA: TGCGCCAGCAGGGCAAAGACAGGTGCAGATACGCAGTATTTT; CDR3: CASRAKTGADTQYF
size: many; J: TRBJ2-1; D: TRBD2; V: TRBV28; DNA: TGTGCCAGCACCGGGACTAGCGGACCCTACAATGAGCAGTTCTTC; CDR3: CASTGTSGPYNEQFF
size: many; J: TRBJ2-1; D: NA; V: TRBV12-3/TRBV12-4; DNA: TGTGCCACCTCGGCGCCGTCCTCCTACAATGAGCAGTTCTTC; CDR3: CATSAPSSYNEQFF
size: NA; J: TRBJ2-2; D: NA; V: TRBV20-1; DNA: TGCAGCCCTTTAGGAGGTGCCGGGGAGCTGTTTTTT; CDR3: CSPLGGAGELFF
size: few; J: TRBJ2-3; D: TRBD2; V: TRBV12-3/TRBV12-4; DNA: TGTGCCAGCGGCCTCAGACTAGCGGACACAGATACGCAGTATTTT; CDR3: CASGLRLADTDTQYF
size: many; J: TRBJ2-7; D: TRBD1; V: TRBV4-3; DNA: TGCGCCAGCAGCCAAGAACCGGGACAGGGCGACGAGCAGTACTTC; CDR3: CASSQEPGQGDEQYF
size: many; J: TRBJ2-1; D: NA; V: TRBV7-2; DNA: TGTGCCAGCAGCTTAGGGGGTAGGAATGAGCAGTTCTTC; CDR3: CASSLGGRNEQFF
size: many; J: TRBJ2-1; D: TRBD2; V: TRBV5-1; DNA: TGCGCCAGCAGCTGGGGACTAGCGGGAGTCGATGAGCAGTTCTTC; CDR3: CASSWGLAGVDEQFF
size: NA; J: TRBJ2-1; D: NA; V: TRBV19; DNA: TGTGCCAGTACCCACCGACACCGGACTTATCGGAGCGATGAGCAGTTCTTC; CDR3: CASTHRHRTYRSDEQFF
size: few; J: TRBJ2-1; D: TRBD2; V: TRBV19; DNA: TGTGCCAGTAGGTCTAGCGGGAGTGACAATGAGCAGTTCTTC; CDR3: CASRSSGSDNEQFF
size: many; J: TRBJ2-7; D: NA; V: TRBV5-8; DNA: TGTGCCAGCTTTTTGCTAGGAGCGGCCGCCTCCTACGAGCAGTACTTC; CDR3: CASFLLGAAASYEQYF
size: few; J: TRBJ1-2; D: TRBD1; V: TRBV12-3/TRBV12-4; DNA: TGTGCCAGCAGTTTTAGCGCGGGGACAGGGGGAAACTATGGCTACACCTTC; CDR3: CASSFSAGTGGNYGYTF
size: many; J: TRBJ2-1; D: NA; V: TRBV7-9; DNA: TGTGCCAGCAGCACCGCGGGACTCACAGTCTACAATGAGCAGTTCTTC; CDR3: CASSTAGLTVYNEQFF
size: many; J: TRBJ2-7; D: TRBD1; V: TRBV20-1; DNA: TGCAGTGCCCGCTGGGACAGGGCATCCTACGAGCAGTACTTC; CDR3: CSARWDRASYEQYF
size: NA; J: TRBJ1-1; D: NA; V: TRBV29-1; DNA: TGCAGCGTCATAGGGGGCACTGAAGCTTTCTTT; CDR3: CSVIGGTEAFF
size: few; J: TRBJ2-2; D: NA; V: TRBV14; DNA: TGTGCCAGCAGCCAAGTTGGGTTTACCGGGGAGCTGTTTTTT; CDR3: CASSQVGFTGELFF
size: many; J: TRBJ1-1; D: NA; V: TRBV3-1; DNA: TGTGCCAGCAGCCAAGCTGGTCACACTGAAGCTTTCTTT; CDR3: CASSQAGHTEAFF
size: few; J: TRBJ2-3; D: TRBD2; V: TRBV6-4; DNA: TGTGCCAGCAGGAGACTAGCCGACCTGGTGAATACGCAGTATTTT; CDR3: CASRRLADLVNTQYF
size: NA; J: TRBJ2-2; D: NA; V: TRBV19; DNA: TGTGCCAGTAGTATTCTTTACACCGGGGAGCTGTTTTTT; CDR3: CASSILYTGELFF
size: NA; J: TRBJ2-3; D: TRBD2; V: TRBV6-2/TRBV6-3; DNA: TGTGCCGGGGCGGGGCTAGCGGGCTCCACAGATACGCAGTATTTT; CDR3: CAGAGLAGSTDTQYF
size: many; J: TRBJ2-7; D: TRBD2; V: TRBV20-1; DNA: TGCAGTGCTAGAGGGGACTACTTCGCGGAGCAGTACTTC; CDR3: CSARGDYFAEQYF
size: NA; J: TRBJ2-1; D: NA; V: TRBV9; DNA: TGTGCCAGCAGCGTAGATCGGGGGGCTTCGTCTGGTGATCAGTTCTTC; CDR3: CASSVDRGASSGDQFF
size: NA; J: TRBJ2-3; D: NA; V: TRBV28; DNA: TGTGCCAGCAAAATCCGGGACCCCGGCGGCGGAGATACGCAGTATTTT; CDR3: CASKIRDPGGGDTQYF
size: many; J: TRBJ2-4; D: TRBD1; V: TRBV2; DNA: TGTGCCAGCACCCAAGGACAGGCCTACAAAAACATTCAGTACTTC; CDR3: CASTQGQAYKNIQYF
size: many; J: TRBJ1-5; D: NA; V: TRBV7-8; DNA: TGTGCCAGCAGCTCCGGGACACAGCTTTATAGCAATCAGCCCCAGCATTTT; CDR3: CASSSGTQLYSNQPQHF
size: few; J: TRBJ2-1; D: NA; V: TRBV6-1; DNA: TGTGCCACCAGTCCTAGGTCCGGTTTTGAGCAGTTCTTC; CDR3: CATSPRSGFEQFF
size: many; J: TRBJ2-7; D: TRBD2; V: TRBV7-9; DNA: TGTGCCAGCAGCATGAATCGACTAGCGGGAGGCTACGAGCAGTACTTC; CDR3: CASSMNRLAGGYEQYF
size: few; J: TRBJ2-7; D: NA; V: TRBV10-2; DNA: TGCGCCACCCGGAGGAGCTCCAACGAGCAGTACTTC; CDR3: CATRRSSNEQYF
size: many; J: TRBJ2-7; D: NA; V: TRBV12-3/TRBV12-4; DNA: TGTGCCAGCAGTTTTGGGTCTGCTAGGGCCGTTTACGAGCAGTACTTC; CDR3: CASSFGSARAVYEQYF
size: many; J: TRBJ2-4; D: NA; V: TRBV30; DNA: TGTGCCTGGAGTCTTGGAATAGCCAAAAACATTCAGTACTTC; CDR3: CAWSLGIAKNIQYF